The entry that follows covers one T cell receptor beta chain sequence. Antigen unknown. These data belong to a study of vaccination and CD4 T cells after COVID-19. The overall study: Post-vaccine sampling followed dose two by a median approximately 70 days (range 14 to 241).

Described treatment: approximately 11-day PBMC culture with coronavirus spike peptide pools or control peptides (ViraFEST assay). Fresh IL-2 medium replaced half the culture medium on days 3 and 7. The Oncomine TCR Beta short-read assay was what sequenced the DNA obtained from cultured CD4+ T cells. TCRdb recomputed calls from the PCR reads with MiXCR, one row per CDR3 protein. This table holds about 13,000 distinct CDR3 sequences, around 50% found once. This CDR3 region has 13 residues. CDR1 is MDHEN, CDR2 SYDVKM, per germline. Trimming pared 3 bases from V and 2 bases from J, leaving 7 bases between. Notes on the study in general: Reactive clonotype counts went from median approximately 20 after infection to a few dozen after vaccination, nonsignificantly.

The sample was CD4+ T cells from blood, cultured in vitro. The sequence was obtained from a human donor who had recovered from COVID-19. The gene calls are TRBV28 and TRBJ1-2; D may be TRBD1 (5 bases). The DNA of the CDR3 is TGTGCCAGCAGTTTCGGGGGGAACTATGGCTACACCTTC. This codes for CASSFGGNYGYTF.